What follows describes a single T cell receptor (beta chain). Its antigen is undetermined. CDR3 length: 13 residues. Per germline, CDR1 SGHRS and CDR2 YFSETQ. V lost 4 bases and J lost 4, with 8 bases in between. The data are from a study of T cell responses to AZD1222 COVID-19 vaccine. Notes on the study in general: CD4 TCRs associated with vaccination spanned spike, dominating at 160-218 and 743-854. It should be noted that donors were predominantly white British and more often female, and clonal diversity was possibly underestimated.

Libraries were prepared by immunoSEQ multiplex PCR; TCRdb keeps only in-frame clonotypes and omits some of them. The repertoire consists of tens of thousands of clones, with over 60% occurring once and the leading ten covering roughly a quarter. The sequence was collected from an adult who received the MenACWY meningococcal vaccine as a control. Sequenced here: peripheral blood, sampled 28 days after the second dose of the MenACWY control vaccine. This chain links TRBV5-1 with TRBJ1-4, with a weak D call TRBD1 (5 bases). The CDR3 reads CASSKQDNEKLFF. The DNA for the CDR3 is TGCGCCAGCAGCAAACAGGATAATGAAAAACTGTTTTTT.